The source of this T cell receptor beta chain is a study of CD8+CD57+ T cells in acquired aplastic anemia. Genomic DNA templated the TCR beta VDJ and CDR3 profiling. From the reads, TCRdb called clonotypes with MiXCR, one entry per CDR3 protein. This sample has 150,000 to 200,000 distinct CDR3 sequences, with around 48% found just once. The ends were cut back, 7 bases at V and 0 bases at J, with 19 bases in the middle. The CDR3 is 17 amino acids. The V gene's germline CDR1 is SNHLY and CDR2 FYNNEI. Whoever was chosen for sequencing had shown CD8+CD57+ cell expansion by flow cytometry. This clonotype was seen more than once but under ten times. A single base separates this from a much larger clone, so it may be a read error.

Material for sequencing was sorted CD4+, CD8+, or CD8+CD57+ T cells (not recorded which) from PBMCs. The receptor was derived from a human donor with aplastic anemia. The chain couples TRBV2 to TRBJ1-3, with D possibly matching TRBD1 (6 bases). Here the CDR3 reads CASIRYTGPPSGNTIYF. The CDR3 DNA is TGTGCCAGCATCCGCTACACAGGGCCCCCCTCTGGAAACACCATATATTTT. The whole variable domain, remainder taken from reference TRBV2 and TRBJ1-3, is EPEVTQTPSHQVTQMGQEVILRCVPISNHLYFYWYRQILGQKVEFLVSFYNNEISEKSEIFDDQFSVERPDGSNFTLKIRSTKLEDSAMYFCASIRYTGPPSGNTIYFGEGSWLTVV.